This TCR beta chain was identified during a study of cytomegalovirus exposure and HLA in healthy donors. CDR3 length equals 12 residues. Trimming cost V 8 bases and J 4 bases, with 11 bases left between them. Germline-derived CDR1 and CDR2 are SEHNR and FQNEAQ (reference sequence). This table comes from immunoSEQ multiplex PCR, and its TCRdb copy is limited to in-frame clones, with some not included. The top ten hold under 15% of the sample, which has 200,000 or so clones, approximately 80% seen once. The sequenced sample was PBMCs. The clonotype was recovered from a woman between 25 and 40 years old in good health and CMV-seropositive. The chain has TRBV7-9 and TRBJ1-1; D is perhaps TRBD1 (6 bases). The CDR3 DNA follows: TGTGCCAGCGGGGGCCTGAGCACTGAAGCTTTCTTT. Residues: CASGGLSTEAFF.